The 27 T cell receptor beta chains reported below all come from one sample, sequenced in a study of identical twins. TCRdb used MiXCR to reprocess the 5' RACE reads, holding one entry per CDR3 protein. The top ten clones hold around 2.1% of a sample with under 250,000 distinct CDR3 sequences, more than 6.5% of them seen once. A further study also used this sample, focusing on yellow fever vaccine responses in identical twins.

The sample taken for sequencing was memory (CD45RO+) T cells sorted from blood. These receptors were taken from a woman aged 18-29 years in good health.

This clonotype was detected many times. The chain employs TRBV7-6 and TRBJ2-7; 7 positions match TRBD1. CDR3 length: 15 amino acids. Germline assignment: CDR1 SGHVS and CDR2 FNYEAQ. V lost 1 base and J lost 2; bases outside the gene matches: 5. CDR3 residues: CASSLGTGLTYEQYF. The CDR3 DNA is TGTGCCAGCAGCTTAGGGACAGGTTTAACCTACGAGCAGTACTTC.

This clonotype was recorded a few times. The chain links TRBV7-8 to TRBJ1-2; a possible D gene is TRBD1 (5 bases). Germline V CDR1 and CDR2: SGHVS, FQNEAQ. V was trimmed by 6 bases and J by 8 bases, leaving 13 bases between them. The CDR3 sequence is 12 residues long. The CDR3 region is CASSHRGGGYTF. Written as DNA, the CDR3 is TGTGCCAGCAGTCACCGGGGGGGAGGCTACACCTTC. Drawing the rest from reference TRBV7-8 and TRBJ1-2, the complete variable domain is GAGVSQSPRYKVAKRGQDVALRCDPISGHVSLFWYQQALGQGPEFLTYFQNEAQLDKSGLPSDRFFAERPEGSVSTLKIQRTQQEDSAVYLCASSHRGGGYTFGSGTRLTVV.

This clonotype was counted many times. The chain recombines TRBV27 with TRBJ2-1, with D possibly being TRBD1 or TRBD2 (5 bases each). Trimming stripped 5 bases from V and 5 bases from J, with 16 bases between. CDR3 length equals 15 residues. Germline CDR1 MNHEY, CDR2 SMNVEV (reference sequence). CDR3 protein: CASSPERTSDNEQFF. The CDR3 nucleotides are TGTGCCAGCAGTCCGGAGCGGACAAGTGACAATGAGCAGTTCTTC.

This clonotype occurred a few times. This rearrangement joins TRBV28 to TRBJ2-7, with 7 bases that match TRBD1. This CDR3 spans 14 amino acids. CDR1 MDHEN and CDR2 SYDVKM come from the germline V gene. The V gene end was trimmed by 6 bases and the J gene end by 0 bases; junction bases not matched to a gene: 5. In nucleotides, the CDR3 is TGTGCCAGCAGGCAAGGGACAGTCTCCTACGAGCAGTACTTC. Protein sequence: CASRQGTVSYEQYF.

This clonotype was counted at least ten times. The rearrangement links TRBV5-1 to TRBJ2-1, with D unresolved. Trimming cost V 0 bases and J 9 bases, with 7 bases left between them. Germline loops: CDR1 SGHRS, CDR2 YFSETQ. The CDR3 consists of 12 residues. The CDR3 sequence is CASSLEAIEQFF. DNA for the CDR3: TGCGCCAGCAGCTTGGAAGCCATTGAGCAGTTCTTC.

The chain has TRBV20-1 and TRBJ1-5; D gene ambiguous. V was shortened by 3 bases and J by 7 bases, with 13 bases between the two germline ends. The CDR3 covers 13 residues. Per the germline V gene, CDR1 is DFQATT and CDR2 is SNEGSKA (reference sequence). CDR3 loop: CSARVEGLQPQHF. CDR3 DNA sequence: TGCAGTGCTAGGGTGGAAGGGCTGCAGCCCCAGCATTTT.

The V call is TRBV4-3, the J call TRBJ2-2; D unresolved. The V end was cut by 4 bases, the J end by 7 bases, with 10 bases between. The CDR3 has 13 amino acids. Germline CDR1 and CDR2: LGHNA and YSLEER. The CDR3 spells CASSLRGFGELFF. The CDR3 DNA reads as TGCGCCAGCAGCCTTCGCGGTTTCGGGGAGCTGTTTTTT.

This clonotype was observed at least ten times. The chain is built from TRBV6-1 and TRBJ1-6; D gene uncertain. The V and J ends lost 6 bases and 0 bases respectively, with 15 bases between them. The CDR3 contains 17 residues. Germline CDR1 and CDR2: MNHNS and SASEGT. CDR3 protein: CASRPSTMSSYNSPLHF. The CDR3 nucleotides are TGTGCCAGCAGACCATCTACTATGAGCTCCTATAATTCACCCCTCCACTTT.

There are a few counts of this clonotype. The J gene is TRBJ2-3, the V gene TRBV29-1, with 14 bases that match TRBD2. The CDR3 runs 16 residues. V lost 6 bases to trimming and J lost 12 bases; unmatched junction nucleotides: 17. Germline V gives CDR1 SQVTM, CDR2 ANQGSEA. This CDR3 reads CSVSVSRSTSGRAQYF. The CDR3 DNA reads as TGCAGCGTCTCAGTAAGCCGGTCGACTAGCGGGAGGGCTCAGTATTTT.

This clonotype was found once. This rearrangement joins TRBV7-2 to TRBJ2-7; perhaps TRBD2 as D (5 bases). The V gene's germline CDR1 is SGHTA and CDR2 FQGNSA. The CDR3 is 13 residues long. The V end lost 3 bases, the J end lost 6 bases, and 12 bases lay between the germline ends. CDR3 sequence: CASSFVAEGEQYF. The CDR3 DNA reads TGTGCCAGCAGCTTTGTCGCCGAGGGCGAGCAGTACTTC.

The chain combines TRBV7-2 with TRBJ2-2; maybe TRBD2 (6 bases). The CDR3 consists of 15 residues. Trimming removed 5 bases at V and 5 bases at J, with 15 bases between. Germline V CDR1 and CDR2: SGHTA, FQGNSA. The CDR3 here is CASSPGRRWTGELFF. The CDR3 bases are TGTGCCAGCAGCCCGGGGAGGCGCTGGACCGGGGAGCTGTTTTTT.

This clonotype was picked up many times. The chain couples TRBV5-1 to TRBJ2-1, with 8 bases fitting TRBD1. CDR1 and CDR2 from the germline V gene are SGHRS and YFSETQ. Trimming cost V 3 bases and J 6 bases; bases outside gene matches: 2. The CDR3 has 13 amino acids. CDR3 nucleotide sequence: TGCGCCAGCAGCTCCGACAGGGGCAATGAGCAGTTCTTC. Its translation: CASSSDRGNEQFF. The whole variable domain, remainder taken from reference TRBV5-1 and TRBJ2-1, is KAGVTQTPRYLIKTRGQQVTLSCSPISGHRSVSWYQQTPGQGLQFLFEYFSETQRNKGNFPGRFSGRQFSNSRSEMNVSTLELGDSALYLCASSSDRGNEQFFGPGTRLTVL.

The chain is built from TRBV20-1 and TRBJ2-3; D is ambiguous. The CDR3 has 11 amino acids. The V gene's germline CDR1 is DFQATT and CDR2 SNEGSKA (reference sequence). V lost 1 base, J lost 3 bases, and 2 bases lay in between. CDR3 in amino acids: CSARATDTQYF. DNA for the CDR3: TGCAGTGCTAGAGCGACAGATACGCAGTATTTT.

This chain links TRBV7-8 with TRBJ1-5; TRBD1 matches at 10 bases. The CDR3 runs 17 residues. From germline, CDR1 is SGHVS and CDR2 FQNEAQ. The V and J ends lost 4 bases and 4 bases, in that order; junction bases with no gene match: 10. CDR3 protein: CASSSRSGTGVNQPQHF. As DNA, the CDR3 is TGTGCCAGCAGCTCTCGGTCCGGGACAGGGGTGAATCAGCCCCAGCATTTT.

This clonotype was found many times. The CDR3 loop is CASSLFWQGETQYF. In DNA form, the CDR3 reads TGCGCCAGCAGCTTGTTCTGGCAGGGGGAGACCCAGTACTTC. The chain employs TRBV5-1 and TRBJ2-5; maybe TRBD1 (6 bases). The CDR3 is 14 residues long. Per germline, CDR1 SGHRS and CDR2 YFSETQ. Trimming removed 1 base at V and 5 bases at J, with 12 bases between.

This clonotype was counted at least ten times. The rearrangement links TRBV10-3 to TRBJ2-3; D remains ambiguous. The CDR3 is 13 amino acids. With 6 bases removed from V and 3 bases from J, the gap between germline ends came to 10 bases. The germline CDR1 and CDR2 sequences are ENHRY and SYGVKD. The CDR3 sequence is CAISNGETDTQYF. The CDR3, as DNA: TGTGCCATCAGCAACGGTGAAACAGATACGCAGTATTTT.

The chain carries TRBV11-2 and TRBJ1-1; TRBD1 is a possible D gene (5 bases). V shed 5 bases and J shed 4 bases, with 14 bases lying between them. Germline loops: CDR1 SGHAT, CDR2 FQNNGV. This CDR3 has 14 amino acids. The CDR3 is CASSPEWGGTEAFF. The DNA for the CDR3 is TGTGCCAGCAGCCCGGAGTGGGGGGGCACTGAAGCTTTCTTT.

This clonotype was found a few times. CDR3 loop: CSVCMGGTSSYEQYF. DNA of the CDR3: TGCAGCGTTTGTATGGGCGGGACAAGCTCCTACGAGCAGTACTTC. This chain joins TRBV29-1 and TRBJ2-7; perhaps D is TRBD1 or TRBD2 (6 bases each). Germline CDR1 and CDR2: SQVTM and ANQGSEA. CDR3 size: 15 residues. The V gene lost 5 bases and the J gene lost 0 bases, with 17 bases spanning the gap.

This clonotype was seen at least ten times. The rearrangement links TRBV29-1 to TRBJ2-4; no definite D call. Germline V gene lookup returns CDR1 SQVTM and CDR2 ANQGSEA. V lost 3 bases to trimming and J lost 0 bases, with 12 bases between them. The CDR3 runs 15 residues. CDR3 in amino acids: CSVEGQDGAKNIQYF. The CDR3 region has the DNA TGCAGCGTTGAGGGTCAAGACGGAGCCAAAAACATTCAGTACTTC.

This clonotype was found many times. This chain uses TRBV5-1 with TRBJ1-5; no clear D gene. The CDR3 has 14 residues. V was trimmed by 2 bases and J by 4 bases, leaving 10 bases between them. Germline V gives CDR1 SGHRS, CDR2 YFSETQ. CDR3 in DNA: TGCGCCAGCAGCTTCGACGGAGGAAATCAGCCCCAGCATTTT. Translated: CASSFDGGNQPQHF.

The chain has TRBV10-3 and TRBJ2-3, with D possibly TRBD1 on 5 matching bases. Germline CDR1 and CDR2: ENHRY and SYGVKD. There are 13 residues in the CDR3. The V end lost 10 bases, the J end lost 5 bases, and 16 bases lay between the germline ends. CDR3 DNA: TGTGCCAGCACAGGCTCGATTTTAGATACGCAGTATTTT. This translates into CASTGSILDTQYF.

J is TRBJ2-3 and V is TRBV11-3, with a weak D call TRBD1 (5 bases). Deletions cut 7 bases from V and 2 bases from J, with 22 bases between. The CDR3 is 17 residues long. Germline CDR1 and CDR2: SGHNT and YENEEA. The CDR3 here is CASIPIPNRPYTDTQYF. The CDR3 DNA sequence: TGTGCCAGCATCCCCATCCCGAACAGGCCGTACACAGATACGCAGTATTTT.

This clonotype occurred many times. The V gene is TRBV6-1, the J gene TRBJ2-5, with D uncertain. Trimming stripped 4 bases from V and 4 bases from J, with 7 bases between. The CDR3 has 12 amino acids. CDR1 MNHNS and CDR2 SASEGT come from the germline V gene. The CDR3 here is CASSANRETQYF. The CDR3 nucleotides are TGTGCCAGCAGTGCTAACAGAGAGACCCAGTACTTC.

This clonotype was seen a few times. This chain uses TRBV10-3 with TRBJ2-5; 8 nucleotides match TRBD1. CDR1 and CDR2 from the germline V gene are ENHRY and SYGVKD. The CDR3 extends over 13 amino acids. Losses at the gene ends were 8 bases for V and 2 bases for J; bases not matched to a gene: 4. The CDR3 protein is CAIGQGQQETQYF. DNA of the CDR3: TGTGCCATCGGACAGGGCCAACAAGAGACCCAGTACTTC.

The sample holds many counts of this clonotype. The V gene is TRBV20-1, the J gene TRBJ1-3; D is unresolved. In germline, CDR1 is DFQATT, CDR2 SNEGSKA (reference sequence). Trimming stripped 5 bases from V and 0 bases from J, with 8 bases between. The length of the CDR3 is 13 residues. This CDR3 reads CSAQDGSGNTIYF. The CDR3 bases are TGCAGTGCTCAGGACGGCTCTGGAAACACCATATATTTT.

V is TRBV5-1 and J is TRBJ2-2; D ambiguous. V lost 0 bases and J 8 bases, leaving 14 bases between the germline ends. The CDR3 has 15 residues. From germline, CDR1 is SGHRS and CDR2 YFSETQ. The CDR3 region has the DNA TGCGCCAGCAGCTTGGGAGGACGGATGGTGGGGGAGCTGTTTTTT. Protein: CASSLGGRMVGELFF.

The genes are TRBV30 and TRBJ2-7, with TRBD1 identical over 8 bases. V lost 3 bases and J lost 2; bases outside the gene matches: 6. Germline V lookup: CDR1 GTSNPN, CDR2 SVGIG (reference sequence). The CDR3 covers 14 residues. The CDR3 DNA sequence: TGTGCCTGGAGGGGGACAGGCTACACCTACGAGCAGTACTTC. Amino acids: CAWRGTGYTYEQYF.